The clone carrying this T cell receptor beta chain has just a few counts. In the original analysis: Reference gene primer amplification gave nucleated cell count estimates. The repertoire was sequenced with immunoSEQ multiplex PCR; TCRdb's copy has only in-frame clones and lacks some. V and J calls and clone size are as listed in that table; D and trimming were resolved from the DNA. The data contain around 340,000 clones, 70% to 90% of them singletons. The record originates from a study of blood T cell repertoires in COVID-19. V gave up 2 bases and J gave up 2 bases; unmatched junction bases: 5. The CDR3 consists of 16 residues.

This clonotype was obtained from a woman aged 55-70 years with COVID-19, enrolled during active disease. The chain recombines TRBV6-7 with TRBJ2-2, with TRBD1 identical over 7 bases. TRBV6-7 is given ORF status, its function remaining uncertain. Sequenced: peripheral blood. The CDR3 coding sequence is TGTGCCAGCAGTTACCCGGGACAGACTAACACCGGGGAGCTGTTTTTT. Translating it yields CASSYPGQTNTGELFF.